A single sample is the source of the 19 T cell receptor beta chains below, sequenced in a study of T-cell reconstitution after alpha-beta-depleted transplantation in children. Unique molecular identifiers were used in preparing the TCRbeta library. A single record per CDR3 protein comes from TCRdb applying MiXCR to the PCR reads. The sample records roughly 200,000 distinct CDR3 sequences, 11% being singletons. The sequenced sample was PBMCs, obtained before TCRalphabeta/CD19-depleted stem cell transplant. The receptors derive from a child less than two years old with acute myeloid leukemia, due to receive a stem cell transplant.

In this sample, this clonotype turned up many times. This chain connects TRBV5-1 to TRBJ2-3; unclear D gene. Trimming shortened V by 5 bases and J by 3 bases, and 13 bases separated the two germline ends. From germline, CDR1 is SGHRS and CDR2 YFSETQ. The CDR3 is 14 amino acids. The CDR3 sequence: CASSVAQATDTQYF. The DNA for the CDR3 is TGCGCCAGCAGTGTCGCGCAGGCTACAGATACGCAGTATTTT.

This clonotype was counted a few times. The CDR3 bases are TGTGCCAGCAGCCCAGGGGCGGGACAGCGACAGTACTTC. This codes for CASSPGAGQRQYF. This rearrangement joins TRBV7-8 to TRBJ2-5; TRBD1 is a possible D gene (7 bases). Trimming cost V 5 bases and J 11 bases, with 18 bases left between them. The CDR3 extends over 13 amino acids. CDR1 is SGHVS and CDR2 is FQNEAQ in the germline V gene.

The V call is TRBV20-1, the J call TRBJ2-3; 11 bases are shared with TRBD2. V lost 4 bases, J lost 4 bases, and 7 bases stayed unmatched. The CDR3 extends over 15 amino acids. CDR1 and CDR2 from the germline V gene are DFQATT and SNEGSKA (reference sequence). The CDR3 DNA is TGCAGTGCTAAAGGGACTAGCGGTCACGCAGATACGCAGTATTTT. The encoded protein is CSAKGTSGHADTQYF.

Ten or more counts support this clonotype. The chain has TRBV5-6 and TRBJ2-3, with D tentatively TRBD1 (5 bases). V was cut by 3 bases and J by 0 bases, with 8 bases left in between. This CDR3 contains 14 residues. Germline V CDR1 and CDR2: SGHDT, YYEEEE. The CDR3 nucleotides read TGTGCCAGCAGCTGGGGCGCTAGCACAGATACGCAGTATTTT. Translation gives CASSWGASTDTQYF.

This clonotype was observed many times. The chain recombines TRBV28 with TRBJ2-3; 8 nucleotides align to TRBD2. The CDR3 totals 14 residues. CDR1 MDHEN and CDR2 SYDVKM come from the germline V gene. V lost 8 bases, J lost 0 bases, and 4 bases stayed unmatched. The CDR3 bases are TGTGCCAGCCTTGCTAGCGGGAGCACAGATACGCAGTATTTT. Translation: CASLASGSTDTQYF.

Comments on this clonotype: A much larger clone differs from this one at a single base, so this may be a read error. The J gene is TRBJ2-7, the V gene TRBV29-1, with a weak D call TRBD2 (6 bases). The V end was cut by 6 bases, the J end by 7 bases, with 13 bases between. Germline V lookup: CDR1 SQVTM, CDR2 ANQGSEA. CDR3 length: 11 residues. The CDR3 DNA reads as TGCAGCGTGGGGGGAGTACGAGAGCAGTACTTC. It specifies CSVGGVREQYF.

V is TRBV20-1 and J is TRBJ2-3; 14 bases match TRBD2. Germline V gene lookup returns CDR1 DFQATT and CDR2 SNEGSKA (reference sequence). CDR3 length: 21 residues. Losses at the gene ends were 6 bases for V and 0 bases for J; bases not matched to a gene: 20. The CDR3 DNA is TGCAGTGCGCCGAATTTGGGACAGCCGGGACTAGCGGGGGACAGCACAGATACGCAGTATTTT. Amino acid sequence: CSAPNLGQPGLAGDSTDTQYF.

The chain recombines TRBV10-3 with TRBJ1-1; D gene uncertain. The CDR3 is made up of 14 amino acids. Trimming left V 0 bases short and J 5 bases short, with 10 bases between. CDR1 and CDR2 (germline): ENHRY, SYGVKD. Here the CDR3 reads CAISESMGETEAFF. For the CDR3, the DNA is TGTGCCATCAGTGAGTCGATGGGAGAGACTGAAGCTTTCTTT.

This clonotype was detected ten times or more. The CDR3 spells CSAPPTSGTSSGPQYF. The CDR3 DNA reads as TGCAGTGCTCCCCCCACTAGCGGGACCTCTAGCGGGCCGCAGTATTTT. The chain carries TRBV20-1 and TRBJ2-3, with 10 bases lining up with TRBD2. From germline, CDR1 is DFQATT and CDR2 SNEGSKA (reference sequence). This CDR3 has 16 residues. V gave up 5 bases and J gave up 10 bases; unmatched junction bases: 18.

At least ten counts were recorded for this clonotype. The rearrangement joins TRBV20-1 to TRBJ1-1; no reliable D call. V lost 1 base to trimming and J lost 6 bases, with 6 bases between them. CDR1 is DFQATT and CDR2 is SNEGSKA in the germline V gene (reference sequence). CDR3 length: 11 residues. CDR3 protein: CSARVRAEAFF. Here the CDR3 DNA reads TGCAGTGCTAGAGTGAGGGCTGAAGCTTTCTTT.

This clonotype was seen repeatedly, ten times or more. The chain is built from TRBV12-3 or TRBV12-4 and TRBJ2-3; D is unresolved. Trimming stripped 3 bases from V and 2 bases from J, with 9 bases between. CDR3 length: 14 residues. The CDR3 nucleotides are TGTGCCAGCAGTTTGAGGTCCTTCACAGATACGCAGTATTTT. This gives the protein CASSLRSFTDTQYF.

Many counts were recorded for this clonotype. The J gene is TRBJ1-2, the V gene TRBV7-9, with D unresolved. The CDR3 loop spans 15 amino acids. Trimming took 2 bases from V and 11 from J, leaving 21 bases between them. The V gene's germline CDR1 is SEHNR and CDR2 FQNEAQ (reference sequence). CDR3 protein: CASSLNNRGKLRYTF. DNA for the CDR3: TGTGCCAGCAGCTTAAATAACCGCGGGAAGTTGAGATACACCTTC.

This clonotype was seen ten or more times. DNA for the CDR3: TGCGCCAGCAGCCCAACAGTGATGTTCGAGCAGTACTTC. Its translation is CASSPTVMFEQYF. The chain joins TRBV5-1 to TRBJ2-7; D gene unclear. This CDR3 region has 13 residues. Germline V gene lookup returns CDR1 SGHRS and CDR2 YFSETQ. Deletions cut 4 bases from V and 6 bases from J, with 14 bases between. The variable domain in full, completed from reference TRBV5-1 and TRBJ2-7, reads KAGVTQTPRYLIKTRGQQVTLSCSPISGHRSVSWYQQTPGQGLQFLFEYFSETQRNKGNFPGRFSGRQFSNSRSEMNVSTLELGDSALYLCASSPTVMFEQYFGPGTRLTVT.

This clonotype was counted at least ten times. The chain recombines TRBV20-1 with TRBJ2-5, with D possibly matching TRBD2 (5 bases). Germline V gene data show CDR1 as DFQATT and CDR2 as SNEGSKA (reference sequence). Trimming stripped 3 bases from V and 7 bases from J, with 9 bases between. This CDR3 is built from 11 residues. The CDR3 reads CSARPGGTQYF. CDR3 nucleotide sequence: TGCAGTGCTAGGCCTGGAGGGACCCAGTACTTC.

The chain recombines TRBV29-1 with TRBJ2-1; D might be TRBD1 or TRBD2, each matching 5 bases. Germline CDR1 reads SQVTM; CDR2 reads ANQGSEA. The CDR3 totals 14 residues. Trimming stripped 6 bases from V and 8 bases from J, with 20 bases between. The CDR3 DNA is TGCAGCGTGGGGGTTGGCAGGCAATTCCATGAGCAGTTCTTC. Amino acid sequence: CSVGVGRQFHEQFF.

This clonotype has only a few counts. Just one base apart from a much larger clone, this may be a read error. The CDR3 loop reads CARFQGAGGRQFNYGYTF. CDR3 nucleotides: TGTGCCCGCTTCCAAGGGGCGGGGGGACGACAATTTAACTATGGCTACACCTTC. V is TRBV3-1 and J is TRBJ1-2; TRBD1 is a possible D gene (5 bases). The CDR3 contains 18 residues. Germline V gene sequence: CDR1 LGHDT, CDR2 YNNKEL (reference sequence). The ends were cut back, 11 bases at V and 1 base at J, with 29 bases in the middle.

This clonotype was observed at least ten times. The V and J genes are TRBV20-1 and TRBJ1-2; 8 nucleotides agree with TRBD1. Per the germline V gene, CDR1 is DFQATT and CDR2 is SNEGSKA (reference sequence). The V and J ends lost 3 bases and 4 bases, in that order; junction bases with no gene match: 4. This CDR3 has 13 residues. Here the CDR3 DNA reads TGCAGTGCTAGGGGACAGGCCATCTATGGCTACACCTTC. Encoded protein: CSARGQAIYGYTF.

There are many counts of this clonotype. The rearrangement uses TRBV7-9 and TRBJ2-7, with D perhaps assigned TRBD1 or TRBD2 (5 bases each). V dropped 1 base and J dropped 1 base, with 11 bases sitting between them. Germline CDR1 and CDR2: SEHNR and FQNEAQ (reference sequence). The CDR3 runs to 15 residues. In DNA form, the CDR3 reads TGTGCCAGCAGCTTAGGGGACGGCGATTCCTACGAGCAGTACTTC. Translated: CASSLGDGDSYEQYF. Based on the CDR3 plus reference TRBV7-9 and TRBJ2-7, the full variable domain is DTGVSQNPRHKITKRGQNVTFRCDPISEHNRLYWYRQTLGQGPEFLTYFQNEAQLEKSRLLSDRFSAERPKGSFSTLEIQRTEQGDSAMYLCASSLGDGDSYEQYFGPGTRLTVT.

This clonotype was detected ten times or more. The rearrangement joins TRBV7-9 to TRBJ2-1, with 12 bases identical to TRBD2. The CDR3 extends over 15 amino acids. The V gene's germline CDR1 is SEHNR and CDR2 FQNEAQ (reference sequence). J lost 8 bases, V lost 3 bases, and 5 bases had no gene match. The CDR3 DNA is TGTGCCAGCAGCTTGACTAGCGGGAGTGGGCATGAGCAGTTCTTC. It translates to CASSLTSGSGHEQFF.